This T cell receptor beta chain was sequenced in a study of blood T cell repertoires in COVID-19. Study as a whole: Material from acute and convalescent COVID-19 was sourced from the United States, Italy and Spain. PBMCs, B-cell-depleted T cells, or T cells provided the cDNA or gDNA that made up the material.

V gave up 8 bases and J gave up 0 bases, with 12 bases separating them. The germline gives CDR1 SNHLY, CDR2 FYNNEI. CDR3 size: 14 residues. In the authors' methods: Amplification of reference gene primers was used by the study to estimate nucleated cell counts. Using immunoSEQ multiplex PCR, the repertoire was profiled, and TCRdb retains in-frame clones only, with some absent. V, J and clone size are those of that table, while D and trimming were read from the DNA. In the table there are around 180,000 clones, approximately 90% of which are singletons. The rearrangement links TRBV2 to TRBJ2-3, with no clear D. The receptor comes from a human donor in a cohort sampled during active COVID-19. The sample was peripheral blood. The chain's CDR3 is CASEKEYSTDTQYF. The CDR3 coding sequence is TGTGCCAGCGAAAAAGAGTATAGCACAGATACGCAGTATTTT.